This is a list of T cell receptor beta chains from one sample in a study of cytomegalovirus exposure and HLA in healthy donors. Only in-frame clones appear in the TCRdb table, and some are missing; sequencing was by immunoSEQ multiplex PCR. Among over 110,000 clones, approximately 86% were seen once, and the ten largest hold roughly 10%. The sample comprised PBMCs. The receptors stem from a man aged 18 to 30 in good health and CMV-seropositive. CDR3s include the opening cysteine and the closing phenylalanine or tryptophan. The order of the fields is CDR3 protein, CDR3 DNA, D gene, V gene, clone size, J gene. D genes are given only for firm matches. Where a row states a size, it is once, few, many or the class of an expanded clone; other rows omit it.

CASSIASGAYEQYF TGTGCCAGTAGTATAGCTAGCGGTGCCTACGAGCAGTACTTC TRBD2 TRBV19 . TRBJ2-7
CASSIPGANVLTF TGTGCCAGCAGCATCCCTGGGGCCAACGTCCTGACTTTC . TRBV6-5 . TRBJ2-6
CASRPGNQETQYF TGTGCCAGCAGGCCGGGGAATCAAGAGACCCAGTACTTC . TRBV2 . TRBJ2-5
CASSYGGPYEQYF TGTGCCAGCAGCTATGGGGGCCCCTACGAGCAGTACTTC . TRBV7-9 . TRBJ2-7
CASSRDSLYEQYF TGTGCCAGCAGCCGGGACAGCCTCTACGAGCAGTACTTC TRBD1 TRBV7-8 few TRBJ2-7
CASSFRQGYGYTF TGTGCCAGCAGCTTTCGGCAGGGGTATGGCTACACCTTC . TRBV7-8 . TRBJ1-2
CAAWGTGNTGELFF TGTGCCGCCTGGGGGACAGGGAACACCGGGGAGCTGTTTTTT TRBD1 TRBV10-3 once TRBJ2-2
CASRDSSSTDTQYF TGTGCCAGCAGGGACAGTTCTAGCACAGATACGCAGTATTTT . TRBV7-3 . TRBJ2-3
CAWSIGGSSYEQYF TGTGCCTGGAGTATCGGCGGGAGCTCCTACGAGCAGTACTTC TRBD2 TRBV30 . TRBJ2-7
CASSLRPGLASSYNEQFF TGTGCCAGCAGCTTACGCCCCGGGCTAGCCAGCTCCTACAATGAGCAGTTCTTC . TRBV7-3 . TRBJ2-1
CAISEPTGGPGSETQYF TGTGCCATCAGTGAGCCTACAGGGGGACCAGGATCGGAGACCCAGTACTTC TRBD1 TRBV10-3 once TRBJ2-5
CASSTQGATNEKLFF TGTGCCAGCAGCACACAGGGCGCAACTAATGAAAAACTGTTTTTT . TRBV11-2 . TRBJ1-4
CASSEGLAGETGELFF TGTGCCAGCAGTGAAGGACTAGCGGGAGAAACCGGGGAGCTGTTTTTT TRBD2 TRBV6-1 few TRBJ2-2
CASLEQGATNTEAFF TGTGCCAGCTTGGAACAGGGCGCTACTAACACTGAAGCTTTCTTT . TRBV2 . TRBJ1-1
CASSLAQIHRAGGYTF TGTGCCAGCAGCTTAGCCCAAATCCACAGGGCGGGTGGCTACACCTTC . TRBV7-9 . TRBJ1-2
CASSKGQGAYEQYF TGTGCCAGCTCGAAAGGACAGGGGGCCTACGAGCAGTACTTC TRBD1 TRBV18 . TRBJ2-7
CASSLVRDSLTEAFF TGTGCCAGCAGCTTAGTCAGGGATTCACTAACTGAAGCTTTCTTT . TRBV7-9 . TRBJ1-1
CASRADSMNTEAFF TGTGCCAGCAGGGCGGACAGCATGAACACTGAAGCTTTCTTT . TRBV7-9 few TRBJ1-1
CASSANRGQGQPQHF TGTGCCAGCAGCGCAAACAGGGGGCAGGGTCAGCCCCAGCATTTT TRBD1 TRBV11-2 . TRBJ1-5
CASSYARGVLQETQYF TGTGCCAGCAGTTACGCCAGAGGAGTACTTCAAGAGACCCAGTACTTC . TRBV6-5 . TRBJ2-5
CASSSRGGNYEQYF TGTGCCAGCAGCAGCCGTGGGGGGAACTACGAGCAGTACTTC . TRBV7-9 few TRBJ2-7
CASSEGLASETQYF TGCGCCAGCAGTGAGGGACTAGCGTCGGAGACCCAGTACTTC TRBD2 TRBV10-2 . TRBJ2-5
CATSLGQLAKNIQYF TGTGCCACCAGCCTGGGACAACTAGCCAAAAACATTCAGTACTTC . TRBV15 . TRBJ2-4
CASSVNRVSTDTQYF TGTGCCAGCAGTGTCAACAGGGTTAGCACAGATACGCAGTATTTT . TRBV28 . TRBJ2-3
CASSQTAGMGTDTQYF TGTGCCAGCAGCCAAACCGCAGGGATGGGAACAGATACGCAGTATTTT . TRBV2 . TRBJ2-3
CASSPRPVDQPQHF TGCGCCAGCAGCCCTCGCCCGGTGGATCAGCCCCAGCATTTT . TRBV4-1 . TRBJ1-5
CASSERREAFF TGTGCCAGCAGTGAACGGAGGGAAGCTTTCTTT . TRBV6-1 . TRBJ1-1
CAWRLAVTDTQYF TGTGCCTGGAGACTAGCGGTCACAGATACGCAGTATTTT TRBD2 TRBV30 . TRBJ2-3
CASSYGTGVREKLFF TGTGCCAGCAGCTATGGGACAGGGGTTAGGGAAAAACTGTTTTTT TRBD1 TRBV6-6 . TRBJ1-4